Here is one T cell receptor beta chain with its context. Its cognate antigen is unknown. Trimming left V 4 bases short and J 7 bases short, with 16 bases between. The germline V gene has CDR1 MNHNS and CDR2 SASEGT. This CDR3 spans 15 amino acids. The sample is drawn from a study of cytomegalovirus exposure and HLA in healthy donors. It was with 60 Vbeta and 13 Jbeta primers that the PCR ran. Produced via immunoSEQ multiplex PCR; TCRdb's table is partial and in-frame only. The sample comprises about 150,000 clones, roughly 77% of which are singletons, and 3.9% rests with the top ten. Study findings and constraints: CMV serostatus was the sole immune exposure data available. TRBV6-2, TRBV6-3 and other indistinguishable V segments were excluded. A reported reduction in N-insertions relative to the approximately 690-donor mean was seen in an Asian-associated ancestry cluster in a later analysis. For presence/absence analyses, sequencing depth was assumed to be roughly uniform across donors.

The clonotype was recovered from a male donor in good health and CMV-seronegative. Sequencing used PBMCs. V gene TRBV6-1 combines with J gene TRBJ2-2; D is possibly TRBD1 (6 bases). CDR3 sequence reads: CASSAHREISGELFF. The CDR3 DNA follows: TGTGCCAGCAGTGCCCACAGGGAAATAAGCGGGGAGCTGTTTTTT.